The 24 T cell receptor beta chains listed next were all sequenced from one sample in a study of vaccination effects on CD4 cells after COVID-19. Antigens for these TCRs are unknown. TCRdb's table, derived via immunoSEQ multiplex PCR, lists solely in-frame clones and lacks some. The sample carries 25,000 to 30,000 clones, roughly 80% recorded once. Before any sequencing was done, the ViraFEST assay used viral peptide pools to expand antigen-specific CD4+ T cells. Investigators separated out CD4+ T cells once approximately 11 days of culture had passed. Vaccination of participants consisted of two doses of either the BNT162b2 or mRNA-1273 vaccine. Specimen: CD4+ T cells from PBMCs cultured with SARS-CoV-2 spike peptides, collected after COVID-19 vaccination. The source is a human donor who received a COVID-19 vaccine. Some clones in this sample may be carry-over from other donors' samples.

This clone was picked up one time. The chain links TRBV6-5 to TRBJ1-1; TRBD1 might be the D (5 bases). Germline CDR1 and CDR2: MNHEY and SVGAGI. This CDR3 comprises 13 residues. V dropped 6 bases and J dropped 0 bases, with 8 bases sitting between them. The CDR3 nucleotides read TGTGCCAGCAGGGAGGGGTTGAACACTGAAGCTTTCTTT. Translated: CASREGLNTEAFF.

V usage is TRBV30 and J usage is TRBJ1-2; possible D gene TRBD1, 5 bases. Germline loops: CDR1 GTSNPN, CDR2 SVGIG (reference sequence). V dropped 3 bases and J dropped 4 bases, with 12 bases sitting between them. The CDR3 contains 13 residues. CDR3 bases: TGTGCCTGGAGAGGCGGGGGGAGCTATGGCTACACCTTC. Translated, it gives CAWRGGGSYGYTF.

The chain combines TRBV7-7 with TRBJ1-1; no definite D call. CDR1 SSHAT and CDR2 FNYEAQ come from the germline V gene (reference sequence). The CDR3 totals 13 residues. Trimming pared 4 bases from V and 12 bases from J, leaving 18 bases between. The CDR3 bases are TGTGCCAGCAGCTCTACGATGACCGGGATTCCTTTCTTT. Translating it yields CASSSTMTGIPFF.

The chain carries TRBV5-1 and TRBJ1-1; 9 bases match TRBD1. Trimming took 2 bases from V and 6 from J; bases not matched to a gene: 8. This CDR3 has 15 amino acids. CDR1 and CDR2 from the germline V gene are SGHRS and YFSETQ. In DNA, the CDR3 is TGCGCCAGCAGCTTACCCGGGACAGGGTCAGCTGAAGCTTTCTTT. Translation gives CASSLPGTGSAEAFF.

This chain uses TRBV6-2 or TRBV6-3 with TRBJ1-1; weak D call: TRBD1 (6 bases). The CDR3 consists of 14 residues. V was shortened by 4 bases and J by 8 bases, with 17 bases between the two germline ends. Germline CDR1 MNHEY, CDR2 SVGEGT. Here the CDR3 DNA reads TGTGCCAGCAGTTCAATCGATCGGACAGCCGAAGCTTTCTTT. It specifies CASSSIDRTAEAFF.

V and J are TRBV6-2 or TRBV6-3 and TRBJ2-3; 11 bases line up with TRBD1. Germline CDR1 and CDR2: MNHEY and SVGEGT. The J segment lost 7 bases and the V segment lost 6 bases, leaving 6 bases of the junction unmatched. CDR3 length equals 14 residues. The CDR3 DNA sequence: TGTGCCAGCAGCGACCGGGACAGGGGGTATACGCAGTATTTT. It codes for CASSDRDRGYTQYF.

The chain links TRBV29-1 to TRBJ1-1; tentatively, D is TRBD1 (5 bases). CDR1 is SQVTM, CDR2 ANQGSEA, per germline. V lost 6 bases, J lost 10 bases, and 21 bases lay in between. The CDR3 consists of 13 residues. CDR3: CSVRVGHLVGAFF. CDR3 nucleotide sequence: TGCAGCGTCCGAGTTGGACATCTCGTCGGAGCTTTCTTT.

The gene calls are TRBV7-9 and TRBJ1-2, with TRBD1 identical over 10 bases. The germline CDR1 and CDR2 sequences are SEHNR and FQNEAQ (reference sequence). Trimming cost V 4 bases and J 8 bases; bases outside gene matches: 10. The CDR3 is 15 residues long. The CDR3 sequence is CASSSGTGVGWGYTF. The CDR3 nucleotides read TGTGCCAGCAGCTCCGGGACAGGGGTTGGATGGGGCTACACCTTC.

The CDR3 nucleotides read TGTGCCAGCAGCAGGACAGTGGCCCTCGGGCAGTTCTTC. Translated, it gives CASSRTVALGQFF. This rearrangement joins TRBV7-2 to TRBJ2-1; tentative D call: TRBD1 (6 bases). The germline V gene has CDR1 SGHTA and CDR2 FQGNSA. The CDR3 is 13 residues long. Between the trimmed V and J ends, which lost 5 bases and 12 bases, there was a span of 17 bases.

The sample holds one count of this clone. This chain's CDR3 is CASARASTDTQYF. In nucleotides, the CDR3 is TGCGCCAGCGCCAGGGCTTCCACAGATACGCAGTATTTT. V gene TRBV5-1 combines with J gene TRBJ2-3; D possibly corresponds to TRBD1 (5 bases). The CDR3 is 13 amino acids. V gave up 7 bases and J gave up 2 bases, with 11 bases separating them. Germline CDR1 reads SGHRS; CDR2 reads YFSETQ.

This clone was picked up a small number of times. The chain joins TRBV29-1 to TRBJ2-3; the match to TRBD1 covers 10 bases. The CDR3 spans 17 residues. Germline-derived CDR1 and CDR2 are SQVTM and ANQGSEA. V trimming: 4 bases; J trimming: 4 bases; junction bases outside the gene matches: 14. CDR3 in amino acids: CSVVLRRDRGGADTQYF. CDR3 bases: TGCAGCGTTGTGCTACGTCGGGACAGGGGTGGTGCAGATACGCAGTATTTT.

With respect to this clone: The identical CDR3 is also encoded by other nucleotide sequences in the sample. V usage is TRBV5-1 and J usage is TRBJ2-2; no firm D call. With 1 base removed from V and 1 base from J, the gap between germline ends came to 8 bases. Per germline, CDR1 SGHRS and CDR2 YFSETQ. The CDR3 spans 15 residues. CDR3 amino acids: CASSLQTLNTGELFF. CDR3 coding DNA: TGCGCCAGCAGCTTGCAGACTCTGAACACCGGGGAGCTGTTTTTT. Combining the CDR3 with reference TRBV5-1 and TRBJ2-2 gives the whole variable domain KAGVTQTPRYLIKTRGQQVTLSCSPISGHRSVSWYQQTPGQGLQFLFEYFSETQRNKGNFPGRFSGRQFSNSRSEMNVSTLELGDSALYLCASSLQTLNTGELFFGEGSRLTVL.

The CDR3 DNA sequence: TGCGCCAGCAAAGCGACAGGGAACTATGGCTACACCTTC. Translating gives CASKATGNYGYTF. The genes are TRBV10-2 and TRBJ1-2, with 7 bases that match TRBD1. The CDR3 has 13 residues. Germline V gene lookup returns CDR1 WSHSY and CDR2 SAAADI. The V segment lost 7 bases and the J segment 2 bases; nucleotides outside the gene matches: 4.

This chain connects TRBV6-5 to TRBJ1-4; perhaps TRBD1 as D (5 bases). The CDR3 is made up of 14 amino acids. Between the trimmed V and J ends, which lost 0 bases and 8 bases, there was a span of 10 bases. Germline V gene sequence: CDR1 MNHEY, CDR2 SVGAGI. Here the CDR3 DNA reads TGTGCCAGCAGTTACTCGACGGGACTCGAAAAACTGTTTTTT. Translating gives CASSYSTGLEKLFF.

The chain carries TRBV24-1 and TRBJ1-2; D may be TRBD1 (6 bases). The V gene lost 4 bases and the J gene lost 4 bases, with 12 bases spanning the gap. This CDR3 contains 14 residues. The germline gives CDR1 KGHDR, CDR2 SFDVKD. CDR3 residues: CATSDRGQGYGYTF. CDR3 nucleotides: TGTGCCACCAGTGACCGGGGACAAGGCTATGGCTACACCTTC.

The chain links TRBV6-5 to TRBJ1-1, with D possibly matching TRBD1 (6 bases). Trimming shortened V by 2 bases and J by 4 bases, and 11 bases separated the two germline ends. Germline CDR1 reads MNHEY; CDR2 reads SVGAGI. This CDR3 has 14 residues. The CDR3 DNA reads as TGTGCCAGCAGTTACATCTACAGGGTCACTGAAGCTTTCTTT. The encoded protein is CASSYIYRVTEAFF.

The rearrangement joins TRBV4-1 to TRBJ2-5, with D perhaps TRBD1 (5 bases). The ends were cut back, 1 base at V and 3 bases at J, with 12 bases in the middle. The CDR3 totals 15 residues. Germline assignment: CDR1 MGHRA and CDR2 YSYEKL. The CDR3 DNA reads TGCGCCAGCAGCCAAGTTTCCGAAGGGGAAGAGACCCAGTACTTC. Amino acid sequence: CASSQVSEGEETQYF.

CDR3 DNA sequence: TGCGCCAGCAGTACGGGGGGGGAAGCTTTCTTT. Residues: CASSTGGEAFF. This chain uses TRBV10-1 with TRBJ1-1, with a weak D call TRBD1 (5 bases). Deletions cut 5 bases from V and 8 bases from J, with 9 bases between. CDR3 length equals 11 residues. The germline CDR1 and CDR2 sequences are WNHNN and SYGVQD (reference sequence).

The chain has TRBV11-3 and TRBJ2-5; TRBD1 matches 12 bases. Germline-derived CDR1 and CDR2 are SGHNT and YENEEA. This CDR3 is built from 16 residues. The J segment lost 1 base and the V segment lost 5 bases, leaving 5 bases of the junction unmatched. Written as DNA, the CDR3 is TGTGCCAGCAGCCCGGGGGACAGGGGGCTCCAAGAGACCCAGTACTTC. Its protein is CASSPGDRGLQETQYF.

V and J are TRBV6-6 and TRBJ1-4; D unclear. Germline lookup yields CDR1 MNHNY and CDR2 SVGAGI (reference sequence). This CDR3 region has 13 residues. Trimming shortened V by 3 bases and J by 4 bases, and 6 bases separated the two germline ends. CDR3 region: CASSYQYNEKLFF. The CDR3 DNA follows: TGTGCCAGCAGTTATCAGTATAATGAAAAACTGTTTTTT.

The chain has TRBV18 and TRBJ2-3, with 10 positions matching TRBD2. V lost 3 bases to trimming and J lost 4 bases; unmatched junction nucleotides: 13. This CDR3 has 18 residues. Germline loops: CDR1 KGHSH, CDR2 LQKENI. The CDR3 nucleotides are TGTGCCAGCTCACCGAACCTTGCCAGGCTAGCGGGGGCAGATACGCAGTATTTT. It codes for CASSPNLARLAGADTQYF. Filled out from reference TRBV18 and TRBJ2-3, the complete variable domain reads NAGVMQNPRHLVRRRGQEARLRCSPMKGHSHVYWYRQLPEEGLKFMVYLQKENIIDESGMPKERFSAEFPKEGPSILRIQQVVRGDSAAYFCASSPNLARLAGADTQYFGPGTRLTVL.

The V call is TRBV6-1, the J call TRBJ2-2; D remains unclear. Germline V gene data show CDR1 as MNHNS and CDR2 as SASEGT. The CDR3 spans 14 residues. V gave up 1 base and J gave up 7 bases, with 10 bases separating them. In nucleotides, the CDR3 is TGTGCCAGCAGTGAAGGGGCCGTGGGCGGGGAGCTGTTTTTT. Protein sequence: CASSEGAVGGELFF.

This chain uses TRBV19 with TRBJ1-2; tentative D call: TRBD1 (5 bases). With 8 bases removed from V and 7 bases from J, the gap between germline ends came to 17 bases. The CDR3 extends over 13 amino acids. The germline V gene encodes CDR1 LNHDA and CDR2 SQIVND (reference sequence). CDR3 DNA: TGTGCCAGTCACAAACGGGACGGTGGTGGCTACACCTTC. Amino acid sequence: CASHKRDGGGYTF. The full variable domain, its missing parts supplied by reference TRBV19 and TRBJ1-2, is DGGITQSPKYLFRKEGQNVTLSCEQNLNHDAMYWYRQDPGQGLRLIYYSQIVNDFQKGDIAEGYSVSREKKESFPLTVTSAQKNPTAFYLCASHKRDGGGYTFGSGTRLTVV.

This clone was counted a few times. This chain links TRBV4-1 with TRBJ2-5, with 9 bases identical to TRBD2. Losses at the gene ends were 4 bases for V and 1 base for J; bases not matched to a gene: 16. Germline assignment: CDR1 MGHRA and CDR2 YSYEKL. The CDR3 loop spans 19 amino acids. The CDR3 sequence: CASSPNPGAGGNLQETQYF. The CDR3 DNA sequence: TGCGCCAGCAGCCCAAACCCGGGAGCGGGGGGTAACCTCCAAGAGACCCAGTACTTC.